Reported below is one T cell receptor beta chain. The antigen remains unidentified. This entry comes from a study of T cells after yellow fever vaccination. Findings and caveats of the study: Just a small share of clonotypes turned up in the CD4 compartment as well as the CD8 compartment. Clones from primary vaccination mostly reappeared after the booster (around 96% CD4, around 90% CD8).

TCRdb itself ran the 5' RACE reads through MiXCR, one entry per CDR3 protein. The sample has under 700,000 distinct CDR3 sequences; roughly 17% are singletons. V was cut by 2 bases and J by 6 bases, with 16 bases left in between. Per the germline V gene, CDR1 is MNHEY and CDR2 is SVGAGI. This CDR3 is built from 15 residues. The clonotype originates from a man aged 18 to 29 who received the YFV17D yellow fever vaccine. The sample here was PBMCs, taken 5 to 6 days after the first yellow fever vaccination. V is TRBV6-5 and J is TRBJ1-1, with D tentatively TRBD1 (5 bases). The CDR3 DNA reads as TGTGCCAGCAGTTACCTCGGACGGTCGGGGGCTGAAGCTTTCTTT. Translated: CASSYLGRSGAEAFF.